This T cell receptor beta chain was sequenced in a study of T cell clonality in common variable immunodeficiency (dated by TCRdb to about 2015). Points the paper makes about the study in general: Although equal DNA input was used, an average of about 81,820 unique sequences per sample was obtained for controls, compared with some 30,000 for CVID samples. Fewer deletions and N-nucleotide insertions were reportedly observed in CVID TCRbeta sequences, and highly modified clones with 13 or more V deletions were reportedly absent from CVID TCRbeta sequences. It was noted by the authors that sequencing of the repertoires of T cell subpopulations would be needed to clarify the cause of the increased clonality in CVID. Correlations between repertoire features and clinical complications were limited by patient heterogeneity within the CVID cohort. TCRbeta clonality was higher in CVID subjects than in healthy controls (t-test p = 0.018), and the increase was most characteristic of about a third of subjects. CVID subjects shared fewer TCRbeta clones with each other than healthy controls did (p < 0.0001).

With regard to this clone: Its specific antigen is unknown. The read comes to an end 3 residues before the CDR3 does, leaving the germline J gene to fill in the end.

For sequencing, equivalent amounts of genomic DNA were input from CVID and control samples. For every sample, a 60 bp segment covering the rearranged TCRbeta CDR3 region was amplified and then sequenced. TCRbeta amplification used the immunoSEQ assay, a bias-corrected multiplex PCR with high-throughput sequencing. The study's own analysis went as follows. Every unique nucleotide sequence was considered a clone and was annotated with V, D and J genes, copy number and frequency. Sequences were labeled productive if in frame, and non-productive if out of frame or containing stop codons. As previously described, Shannon's entropy was used to calculate clonality. The predicted amino acid sequences of productive clones were used to derive the mean CDR3 Kyte-Doolittle hydropathy. Hierarchical clustering of scaled V gene usage was performed with the R hclust function using Manhattan distance and complete linkage. Clone sharing by CDR3 amino acid sequence was assessed by resampling 12 repertoires per group over 100 rounds. The repertoires were searched for 60 to 70 published EBV-specific TCRbeta sequences and 245 published CMV-specific TCRbeta sequences. After a couple of CVID samples that produced fewer than 10,000 sequences were dropped from the analysis, a few dozen CVID repertoires remained. The clones in this table, taken by TCRdb from immuneACCESS, are in-frame only. Not every clone is retained; where verified, under half of the shortfall comes from an unresolved V gene, and the cause of the rest is unknown. V and J calls plus clone size are reproduced from that table; the DNA served to infer D and trimming. This sample holds 40,000 or so clones in total, without any singletons. The top ten clonotypes cover around 2.7% of the sample.

The germline V gene specifies SGHTA as CDR1 and FQGNSA as CDR2. Including cysteine and phenylalanine, the CDR3 has 15 amino acids. The DNA shown is the part of the CDR3 that was read: 36 bases, in frame from base 1. Most of the CVID patients and most of the healthy controls were of Caucasian heritage. Heparinized peripheral whole blood samples of about 5 to 8.5 ml were collected from each donor. Genomic DNA from adults with common variable immune deficiency (CVID) and from healthy adult controls was the source for sequencing TCRbeta CDR3 repertoires. The control group comprised some 22 healthy adult volunteers, about twelve female and roughly ten male, aged roughly 23 to 70 years with a mean age of roughly 35. Diluted blood was density-centrifuged over Hypaque 1077 or Ficoll-Paque to isolate peripheral blood mononuclear cells. Unsorted mononuclear cells served as the source of genomic DNA, which was extracted either by Qiagen column purification or by a centrifugation-based method.

The TCR sequence derives from a person between 18 and 75 years old in good health. In this chain, TRBV7-2 is recombined with TRBJ2-3; TRBD1 might be the D gene, on 5 matching bases. Sample: peripheral blood mononuclear cells. CDR3 bases read: TGTGCCAGCAGCTCTAAGGGGTCAGGGCAAGAGACG. This is translated as CASSSKGSGQET. Given in full, the CDR3 is CASSSKGSGQETQYF.